This T cell receptor beta chain comes out of a study of T cells after yellow fever vaccination. Overall study results and limits: Clonotypes found in both CD4 and CD8 compartments made up a small share. Weaker in magnitude, the secondary response showed a faster peak on day 5 versus 15.

Each CDR3 protein gets one entry after TCRdb re-called the 5' RACE reads with MiXCR. The data contain 110,000 to 150,000 distinct CDR3 sequences, roughly 6.7% of them singletons. This clonotype was detected a few times. Its antigen remains unknown. This CDR3 contains 15 residues. V shed 3 bases, J shed 6 bases, and the junction held 6 bases outside the gene matches. Germline assignment: CDR1 SGHTA and CDR2 FQGNSA. This rearrangement joins TRBV7-2 to TRBJ2-7; 12 bases map to TRBD1. The sample consisted of CD4+ T cells sorted from PBMCs, taken 10 days after the yellow fever booster vaccination. The TCR was taken from a man under 40 who received the YFV17D yellow fever vaccine. The CDR3 sequence: CASSLTGQGASEQYF. The CDR3, as DNA: TGTGCCAGCAGCTTGACGGGACAGGGGGCTAGCGAGCAGTACTTC. Combining the CDR3 with reference TRBV7-2 and TRBJ2-7 gives the whole variable domain GAGVSQSPSNKVTEKGKDVELRCDPISGHTALYWYRQSLGQGLEFLIYFQGNSAPDKSGLPSDRFSAERTGGSVSTLTIQRTQQEDSAVYLCASSLTGQGASEQYFGPGTRLTVT.